What follows are 20 T cell receptor beta chains derived from one specimen sequenced in a study of OX40 agonist ivuxolimab in advanced cancers. Profiled with immunoSEQ multiplex PCR; TCRdb holds only in-frame clones, not every one. The sample lists tens of thousands of clones, around 87% occurring once. The material was CD4+ or CD8+ T cells sorted from blood, obtained in a trial of the OX40 agonist ivuxolimab. These receptors were collected from an adult with an advanced solid tumor such as melanoma, head and neck, liver or kidney cancer.

The gene calls are TRBV5-4 and TRBJ2-3; 7 bases map to TRBD2. After removal of 3 bases from V and 2 bases from J, the junction contained 9 bases not matched to a gene. Looked up from germline, CDR1 is SGHNT and CDR2 is YYREEE (reference sequence). The CDR3 has 16 amino acids. The CDR3 protein is CASSSVGRGFTDTQYF. CDR3 nucleotide sequence: TGTGCCAGCAGCTCGGTAGGGCGGGGGTTCACAGATACGCAGTATTTT.

This clone appeared a single time. The chain employs TRBV15 and TRBJ2-1; 12 bases fit TRBD2. Trimming removed 1 base from V and 10 bases from J; junction bases left unmatched: 2. Germline CDR1 reads LNHNV; CDR2 reads YYDKDF (reference sequence). This CDR3 region has 14 residues. CDR3 in amino acids: CATSRGGLAGEQFF. CDR3 coding DNA: TGTGCCACCAGCAGAGGAGGACTAGCGGGAGAGCAGTTCTTC.

V gene TRBV7-9 combines with J gene TRBJ2-3, with D possibly being TRBD2 (6 bases). Germline values: CDR1 SEHNR, CDR2 FQNEAQ (reference sequence). The CDR3 runs 16 residues. Trimming pared 4 bases from V and 5 bases from J, leaving 19 bases between. Written as DNA, the CDR3 is TGTGCCAGCAGCTCACCCCCGGACTACAACTTAGATACGCAGTATTTT. The encoded protein is CASSSPPDYNLDTQYF.

This clone was recorded only once. V is TRBV11-3 and J is TRBJ2-1, with TRBD2 matching 9 bases. CDR1 is SGHNT, CDR2 YENEEA, per germline. Germline trimming cut 5 bases from V and 9 bases from J; bases unmatched to any gene: 20. The CDR3 is 18 amino acids. CDR3 loop: CASSPGREGRNRRGEQFF. DNA of the CDR3: TGTGCCAGCAGCCCAGGGCGGGAGGGCCGAAACAGAAGGGGTGAGCAGTTCTTC.

On this clone: At one boundary the junction diverges from the germline segment, which might be a read error. J is TRBJ2-5 and V is TRBV18; 11 nucleotides align to TRBD1. Germline CDR1 KGHSH, CDR2 LQKENI. The CDR3 totals 15 residues. In DNA, the CDR3 is TGTGCCAGCTCACCAAGGACAGGGGGCCAAGGGACCCAGTACTTC. Its translation: CASSPRTGGQGTQYF.

V gene TRBV19 combines with J gene TRBJ1-4; D is unresolved. This CDR3 has 14 amino acids. The V gene lost 5 bases and the J gene lost 10 bases, with 17 bases spanning the gap. Germline CDR1 reads LNHDA; CDR2 reads SQIVND (reference sequence). CDR3 sequence: CASSPPLVGSKLFF. Here the CDR3 DNA reads TGTGCCAGTAGTCCCCCCTTAGTGGGGTCAAAACTGTTTTTT.

The V call is TRBV5-6, the J call TRBJ2-4; D uncertain. The V end lost 4 bases, the J end lost 0 bases, and 14 bases lay between the germline ends. Germline CDR1 and CDR2: SGHDT and YYEEEE. The CDR3 spans 16 residues. As DNA, the CDR3 is TGTGCCAGCAGCCCCCCCCGGGCGGCAGCCAAAAACATTCAGTACTTC. Translation gives CASSPPRAAAKNIQYF.

The V gene is TRBV6-5, the J gene TRBJ2-2; no definite D call. V gave up 8 bases and J gave up 6 bases, with 16 bases separating them. The CDR3 totals 14 residues. Germline V gene data show CDR1 as MNHEY and CDR2 as SVGAGI. CDR3 DNA: TGTGCCAGCCTTGGGCAGAAAGACGCCGGGGAGCTGTTTTTT. This codes for CASLGQKDAGELFF.

This chain uses TRBV5-5 with TRBJ1-2; D call uncertain. Germline assignment: CDR1 SGHKS and CDR2 YYEKEE (reference sequence). Trimming shortened V by 6 bases and J by 8 bases, and 20 bases separated the two germline ends. The CDR3 runs to 14 residues. DNA for the CDR3: TGTGCCAGCACCTTCGATCAGCGGGGTAGGGGCTACACCTTC. Its protein product is CASTFDQRGRGYTF. The whole variable domain, filled in from reference TRBV5-5 and TRBJ1-2, reads DAGVTQSPTHLIKTRGQQVTLRCSPISGHKSVSWYQQVLGQGPQFIFQYYEKEERGRGNFPDRFSARQFPNYSSELNVNALLLGDSALYLCASTFDQRGRGYTFGSGTRLTVV.

The rearrangement joins TRBV7-2 to TRBJ2-3; D perhaps matches TRBD2 (6 bases). V gave up 5 bases and J gave up 3 bases, with 12 bases separating them. The CDR3 runs 14 residues. Germline assignment: CDR1 SGHTA and CDR2 FQGNSA. CDR3 in DNA: TGTGCCAGCAGCCTTAGAAGCGGGACAGATACGCAGTATTTT. Translation gives CASSLRSGTDTQYF.

The chain carries TRBV5-6 and TRBJ1-5; a possible D gene is TRBD1 (5 bases). Between the trimmed V and J ends, which lost 0 bases and 5 bases, there was a span of 15 bases. The CDR3 length is 16 residues. The V gene's germline CDR1 is SGHDT and CDR2 YYEEEE. As DNA, the CDR3 is TGTGCCAGCAGCTTGGCGGGGGGTCATGCTGATCAGCCCCAGCATTTT. Amino acids: CASSLAGGHADQPQHF.

CDR3 DNA sequence: TGTGCCAGCTCAATTCAAAGGGATGAGCAGTTCTTC. Translation gives CASSIQRDEQFF. The chain uses TRBV18 and TRBJ2-1, with no clear D. The CDR3 is 12 residues long. Deletions cut 5 bases from V and 8 bases from J, with 10 bases between. Germline-derived CDR1 and CDR2 are KGHSH and LQKENI.

The chain combines TRBV15 with TRBJ2-1; 13 bases line up with TRBD2. CDR1 LNHNV and CDR2 YYDKDF come from the germline V gene (reference sequence). The CDR3 runs 16 residues. Trimming cost V 8 bases and J 5 bases; bases outside gene matches: 9. CDR3 nucleotide sequence: TGTGCCACCTTCCCGGGGGGACTAGCGGGAAACAATGAGCAGTTCTTC. It is translated as CATFPGGLAGNNEQFF.

This clone was picked up one time. The chain employs TRBV29-1 and TRBJ2-7; D is unclear. V was pared by 4 bases and J by 0 bases, with 7 bases between. Germline CDR1 reads SQVTM; CDR2 reads ANQGSEA. The CDR3 covers 12 residues. CDR3 nucleotides: TGCAGCGTTGTCGGCATCTCCTACGAGCAGTACTTC. Encoded protein: CSVVGISYEQYF.

The genes are TRBV18 and TRBJ1-1; 8 bases fit TRBD1. V was pared by 3 bases and J by 10 bases, with 13 bases of the junction left unmatched. The CDR3 has 15 amino acids. Germline values: CDR1 KGHSH, CDR2 LQKENI. CDR3 nucleotides: TGTGCCAGCTCACCCACCGGACAGGGCAATCGTCGAGCTTTCTTT. Protein product: CASSPTGQGNRRAFF.

About this clone: One end of the junction fails to match germline, which may point to a read error. The chain employs TRBV10-3 and TRBJ2-7; no firm D call. The CDR3 has 11 amino acids. Germline V gives CDR1 ENHRY, CDR2 SYGVKD. For the CDR3, the DNA is TGTGCCATCAGTGAGGGTCAGGCTTGGAACTTC. Translation: CAISEGQAWNF.

The chain couples TRBV6-5 to TRBJ1-2, with 7 bases aligning to TRBD1. The CDR3 totals 15 residues. The trim removed 6 bases at V and 4 bases at J, leaving 11 bases unmatched. CDR1 and CDR2 from the germline V gene are MNHEY and SVGAGI. The CDR3 reads CASRMTGNDAYGYTF. DNA of the CDR3: TGTGCCAGCAGAATGACAGGGAACGACGCCTATGGCTACACCTTC.

This chain connects TRBV28 to TRBJ1-5; 7 bases are shared with TRBD1. This CDR3 comprises 17 residues. With V trimmed by 8 bases and J by 4 bases, 17 bases remained unmatched. In germline, CDR1 is MDHEN, CDR2 SYDVKM. The CDR3 reads CASERHTGASNNQPQHF. Here the CDR3 DNA reads TGTGCCAGCGAGCGCCACACAGGGGCGTCGAATAATCAGCCCCAGCATTTT.

The V call is TRBV9, the J call TRBJ2-7; D gene uncertain. Trimming took off 0 bases at V and 0 bases at J, with 7 bases between the two ends. Germline V lookup: CDR1 SGDLS, CDR2 YYNGEE. CDR3 length: 14 amino acids. This CDR3 is CASSVGVRSYEQYF. In DNA, the CDR3 is TGTGCCAGCAGCGTAGGAGTCCGCTCCTACGAGCAGTACTTC.

Written as DNA, the CDR3 is TGTGCCAGCAGCCCCACTTCAAACCTAGCGGGTGGGGAGCAGTACTTC. Translating it yields CASSPTSNLAGGEQYF. The chain joins TRBV7-2 to TRBJ2-7; 8 bases are a match to TRBD2. The ends lost 5 bases at V and 7 bases at J; junction bases unmatched: 16. Germline V lookup: CDR1 SGHTA, CDR2 FQGNSA. There are 16 residues in the CDR3.